These T cell receptor beta chains were read from a single sample in a study of blood T cell repertoires in COVID-19. Profiling relied on immunoSEQ multiplex PCR, and the TCRdb table lists in-frame clones only, not all of them. The table shows approximately 200,000 clones, with approximately 90% occurring only once. The source material was PBMCs or T cells enriched from blood (not recorded which). The source of these receptors is a man aged 25-45 years who had recovered from COVID-19. CDR3s include the opening cysteine and the closing phenylalanine or tryptophan. The D gene is left open where the match is weak. Size tells how often a clone was seen (once, few, many) or the class of an expanded clone, and some rows leave it out.

V: TRBV2
J: TRBJ1-3
D: NA
size: NA
CDR3: CASSGTTFSGNTIYF
DNA: TGTGCCAGCAGTGGGACAACCTTCTCTGGAAACACCATATATTTT

V: TRBV28
J: TRBJ1-2
D: NA
size: NA
CDR3: CASTPLGRGGGDGYTF
DNA: TGTGCCAGCACCCCCCTGGGAAGAGGGGGAGGGGATGGCTACACCTTC

V: TRBV9
J: TRBJ1-2
D: NA
size: NA
CDR3: CASSVEIQGFYGYTF
DNA: TGTGCCAGCAGCGTAGAGATACAGGGCTTCTATGGCTACACCTTC

V: TRBV7-2
J: TRBJ2-5
D: NA
size: NA
CDR3: CASSPPGAGAHNHF
DNA: TGTGCCAGCAGCCCCCCCGGAGCAGGGGCACATAATCACTTC

V: TRBV4-3
J: TRBJ2-2
D: TRBD1
size: NA
CDR3: CASSQDLLRGRVYGELFF
DNA: TGCGCCAGCAGCCAAGATTTGCTAAGGGGGCGCGTCTACGGGGAGCTGTTTTTT

V: TRBV19
J: TRBJ1-6
D: NA
size: NA
CDR3: CASSLFGEMVSPLHF
DNA: TGTGCCAGTAGTTTGTTCGGGGAGATGGTTTCACCCCTCCACTTT

V: TRBV28
J: TRBJ1-4
D: TRBD1
size: NA
CDR3: CASSLFQGVSEKLFF
DNA: TGTGCCAGCAGTTTATTTCAGGGGGTTAGTGAAAAACTGTTTTTT

V: TRBV27
J: TRBJ1-4
D: TRBD1
size: NA
CDR3: CASTQTGTVNEKLFF
DNA: TGTGCCAGCACCCAAACCGGGACAGTGAATGAAAAACTGTTTTTT

V: TRBV10-3
J: TRBJ2-3
D: TRBD2
size: once
CDR3: CAISESLAGGDTQYF
DNA: TGTGCCATCAGTGAGTCTCTAGCGGGGGGCGATACGCAGTATTTT

V: TRBV20-1
J: TRBJ1-3
D: NA
size: NA
CDR3: CSARDLNTIYF
DNA: TGCAGTGCTAGAGATCTGAACACCATATATTTT

V: TRBV3-1/TRBV3-2
J: TRBJ2-4
D: NA
size: NA
CDR3: CASSQRVGVAKNIQYF
DNA: TGTGCCAGCAGCCAACGTGTAGGGGTAGCCAAAAACATTCAGTACTTC

V: TRBV10-3
J: TRBJ1-4
D: TRBD1
size: NA
CDR3: CATAGQAGNEKLFF
DNA: TGTGCCACCGCAGGACAGGCGGGTAATGAAAAACTGTTTTTT

V: TRBV3-1/TRBV3-2
J: TRBJ2-5
D: NA
size: NA
CDR3: CASSPRDKGETQYF
DNA: TGTGCCAGCAGCCCCAGGGACAAAGGGGAGACCCAGTACTTC

V: TRBV9
J: TRBJ2-7
D: NA
size: NA
CDR3: CASSVVGGIKYF
DNA: TGTGCCAGCAGCGTAGTTGGAGGGATCAAGTACTTC

V: TRBV18
J: TRBJ1-5
D: NA
size: NA
CDR3: CASSRDDSNQPQHF
DNA: TGTGCCAGCTCACGAGATGATAGCAATCAGCCCCAGCATTTT

V: TRBV7-3
J: TRBJ2-7
D: NA
size: NA
CDR3: CASSPGGPAYEQYF
DNA: TGTGCCAGCAGTCCGGGGGGCCCAGCCTACGAGCAGTACTTC

V: TRBV7-2
J: TRBJ2-7
D: TRBD2
size: once
CDR3: CASSALADYEQYF
DNA: TGTGCCAGCAGCGCCCTAGCGGACTACGAGCAGTACTTC

V: TRBV7-2
J: TRBJ1-1
D: NA
size: NA
CDR3: CASSSQMNTEAFF
DNA: TGTGCCAGCAGCTCTCAGATGAACACTGAAGCTTTCTTT

V: TRBV12-2
J: TRBJ2-7
D: NA
size: NA
CDR3: CAEPEDRDYEQYF
DNA: TGTGCCGAGCCCGAGGACAGGGACTACGAGCAGTACTTC

V: TRBV7-2
J: TRBJ1-2
D: NA
size: NA
CDR3: CASSLDTGMGGYTF
DNA: TGTGCCAGCAGCTTAGATACGGGGATGGGTGGCTACACCTTC

V: TRBV10-3
J: TRBJ1-1
D: TRBD1
size: once
CDR3: CATTVQGEATEAFF
DNA: TGTGCCACCACCGTACAGGGGGAGGCGACTGAAGCTTTCTTT

V: TRBV7-9
J: TRBJ2-3
D: NA
size: NA
CDR3: CASSPHSLDTQYF
DNA: TGTGCCAGCAGCCCGCACAGCCTAGATACGCAGTATTTT

V: TRBV5-4
J: TRBJ2-7
D: TRBD1
size: NA
CDR3: CASSFDLEYRDSHSYEQYF
DNA: TGTGCCAGCAGCTTCGACCTCGAATACCGGGACAGTCATTCCTACGAGCAGTACTTC

V: TRBV27
J: TRBJ1-1
D: NA
size: NA
CDR3: CASSLYRIRPTEAFF
DNA: TGTGCCAGCAGTTTATACAGGATTCGGCCCACTGAAGCTTTCTTT

V: TRBV2
J: TRBJ2-7
D: TRBD2
size: once
CDR3: CASSQLAAYEQYF
DNA: TGTGCCAGCAGTCAACTAGCGGCATACGAGCAGTACTTC

V: TRBV6-5
J: TRBJ1-2
D: NA
size: NA
CDR3: CASSYADRANYGYTF
DNA: TGTGCCAGCAGTTACGCGGACAGAGCTAACTATGGCTACACCTTC

V: TRBV28
J: TRBJ2-2
D: TRBD1
size: NA
CDR3: CASGDRPNTGELFF
DNA: TGTGCCAGCGGGGACAGACCGAACACCGGGGAGCTGTTTTTT

V: TRBV9
J: TRBJ1-2
D: TRBD1
size: NA
CDR3: CASGGDREDGYTF
DNA: TGTGCCAGCGGCGGGGACAGGGAGGATGGCTACACCTTC

V: TRBV6-5
J: TRBJ2-6
D: NA
size: NA
CDR3: CASNFGQVLANVLTF
DNA: TGTGCCAGCAATTTTGGGCAGGTCCTTGCCAACGTCCTGACTTTC

V: TRBV5-4
J: TRBJ2-2
D: TRBD2
size: once
CDR3: CASSLGAGGSAGELFF
DNA: TGTGCCAGCAGCTTGGGCGCGGGGGGAAGCGCCGGGGAGCTGTTTTTT

V: TRBV28
J: TRBJ2-1
D: TRBD1
size: NA
CDR3: CASSPPHNRGREQFF
DNA: TGTGCCAGCAGTCCCCCCCACAACAGGGGAAGGGAGCAGTTCTTC

V: TRBV7-3
J: TRBJ2-2
D: TRBD2
size: NA
CDR3: CASSLGSGGRGELFF
DNA: TGTGCCAGCAGCTTGGGAAGCGGGGGGCGCGGGGAGCTGTTTTTT

V: TRBV2
J: TRBJ1-5
D: NA
size: NA
CDR3: CASSDVSGHQPQHF
DNA: TGTGCCAGCAGTGACGTCAGTGGGCATCAGCCCCAGCATTTT

V: TRBV6-5
J: TRBJ1-2
D: NA
size: NA
CDR3: CASSSTTVGSYGYTF
DNA: TGTGCCAGCAGTTCTACGACGGTGGGGAGCTATGGCTACACCTTC

V: TRBV28
J: TRBJ2-3
D: TRBD1
size: NA
CDR3: CASSLRGTGADTQYF
DNA: TGTGCCAGCAGTTTACGTGGGACAGGGGCAGATACGCAGTATTTT

V: TRBV11-2
J: TRBJ1-3
D: TRBD1
size: NA
CDR3: CASSFGTGRRITIYF
DNA: TGTGCCAGCAGCTTCGGGACAGGGAGGAGGATCACCATATATTTT

V: TRBV25-1
J: TRBJ1-1
D: TRBD1
size: NA
CDR3: CASSELWVTSGQGRAFF
DNA: TGTGCCAGCAGTGAATTGTGGGTCACATCAGGACAGGGCAGAGCTTTCTTT

V: TRBV19
J: TRBJ1-2
D: TRBD1
size: NA
CDR3: CASSIAVRGHNGYTF
DNA: TGTGCCAGTAGTATAGCGGTCAGGGGGCACAATGGCTACACCTTC

V: TRBV19
J: TRBJ2-5
D: NA
size: NA
CDR3: CASSIDDQGTQYF
DNA: TGTGCCAGTAGTATCGATGATCAGGGGACCCAGTACTTC

V: TRBV24-1
J: TRBJ2-1
D: TRBD2
size: NA
CDR3: CATSDSRTSGAYNEQFF
DNA: TGTGCCACCAGTGATTCCCGGACTAGCGGGGCCTACAATGAGCAGTTCTTC

V: TRBV7-4
J: TRBJ1-5
D: NA
size: NA
CDR3: CATSPAHGGGSNQPQHF
DNA: TGTGCCACCAGCCCCGCACACGGGGGGGGCAGCAATCAGCCCCAGCATTTT

V: TRBV11-3
J: TRBJ2-3
D: TRBD2
size: NA
CDR3: CASSLILTSGGAADTQYF
DNA: TGTGCCAGCAGCTTAATCCTCACTAGCGGGGGGGCCGCAGATACGCAGTATTTT

V: TRBV2
J: TRBJ1-2
D: NA
size: NA
CDR3: CASGGTYGYTF
DNA: TGTGCCAGCGGAGGGACCTATGGCTACACCTTC

V: TRBV5-6
J: TRBJ2-7
D: NA
size: NA
CDR3: CASSLGQGTQYF
DNA: TGTGCCAGCAGTTTGGGCCAGGGTACGCAGTACTTC

V: TRBV19
J: TRBJ2-4
D: NA
size: once
CDR3: CASQGGALAKNIQYF
DNA: TGTGCCAGTCAAGGGGGAGCGCTAGCCAAAAACATTCAGTACTTC

V: TRBV9
J: TRBJ2-2
D: TRBD2
size: NA
CDR3: CASSVATGGFTGELFF
DNA: TGTGCCAGCAGCGTAGCAACGGGAGGGTTCACCGGGGAGCTGTTTTTT

V: TRBV19
J: TRBJ1-1
D: NA
size: NA
CDR3: CASSIMRNRDFPEAFF
DNA: TGTGCCAGTAGTATAATGAGGAACAGGGATTTTCCTGAAGCTTTCTTT

V: TRBV7-2
J: TRBJ2-3
D: NA
size: NA
CDR3: CASSLGYGGSTDTQYF
DNA: TGTGCCAGCAGCTTGGGGTACGGAGGGAGCACAGATACGCAGTATTTT

V: TRBV6-2/TRBV6-3
J: TRBJ2-2
D: NA
size: NA
CDR3: CASSAPGNTGELFF
DNA: TGTGCCAGCAGTGCCCCAGGGAACACCGGGGAGCTGTTTTTT

V: TRBV5-1
J: TRBJ1-3
D: NA
size: NA
CDR3: CASSLVAQGFSSGNTIYF
DNA: TGCGCCAGCAGCTTGGTGGCGCAGGGGTTCAGCTCTGGAAACACCATATATTTT

V: TRBV28
J: TRBJ2-7
D: TRBD1
size: NA
CDR3: CASRGTGDYEQYF
DNA: TGTGCCAGCAGGGGAACAGGGGATTACGAGCAGTACTTC

V: TRBV3-1/TRBV3-2
J: TRBJ2-7
D: TRBD2
size: NA
CDR3: CASSQLGGGAYEQYF
DNA: TGTGCCAGCAGCCAATTGGGCGGGGGGGCCTACGAGCAGTACTTC

V: TRBV5-1
J: TRBJ2-1
D: TRBD2
size: NA
CDR3: CASSLGLAGGPSSYNEQFF
DNA: TGCGCCAGCAGCTTGGGACTAGCGGGAGGGCCAAGCTCCTACAATGAGCAGTTCTTC